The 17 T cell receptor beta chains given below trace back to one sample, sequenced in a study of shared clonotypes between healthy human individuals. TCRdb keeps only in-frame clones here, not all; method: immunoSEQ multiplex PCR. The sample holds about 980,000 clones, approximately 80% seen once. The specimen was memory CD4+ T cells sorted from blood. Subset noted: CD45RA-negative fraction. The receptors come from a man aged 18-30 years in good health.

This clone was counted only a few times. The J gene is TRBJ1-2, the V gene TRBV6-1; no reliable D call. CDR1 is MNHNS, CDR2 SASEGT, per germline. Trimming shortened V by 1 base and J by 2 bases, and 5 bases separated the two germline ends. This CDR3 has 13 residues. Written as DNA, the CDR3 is TGTGCCAGCAGTGAAGTGGAGAACTATGGCTACACCTTC. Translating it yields CASSEVENYGYTF.

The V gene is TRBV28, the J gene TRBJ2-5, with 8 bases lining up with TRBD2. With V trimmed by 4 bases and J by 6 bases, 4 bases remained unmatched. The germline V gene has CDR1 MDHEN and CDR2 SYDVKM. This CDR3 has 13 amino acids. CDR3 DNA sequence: TGTGCCAGCAGTTCCCCGGGAGGGCAGACCCAGTACTTC. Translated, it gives CASSSPGGQTQYF.

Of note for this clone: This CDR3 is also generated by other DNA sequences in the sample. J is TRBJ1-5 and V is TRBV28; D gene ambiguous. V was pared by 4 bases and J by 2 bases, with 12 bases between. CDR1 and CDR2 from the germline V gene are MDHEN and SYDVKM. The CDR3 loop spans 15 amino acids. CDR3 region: CASSSPGGGNQPQHF. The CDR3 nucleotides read TGTGCCAGCAGTTCCCCCGGCGGAGGCAATCAGCCCCAGCATTTT.

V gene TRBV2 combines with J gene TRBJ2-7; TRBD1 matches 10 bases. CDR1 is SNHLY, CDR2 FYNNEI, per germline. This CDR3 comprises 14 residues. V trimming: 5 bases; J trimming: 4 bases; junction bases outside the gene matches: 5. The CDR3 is CASSQDRGLYEQYF. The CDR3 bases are TGTGCCAGCAGTCAAGACAGGGGGCTGTACGAGCAGTACTTC.

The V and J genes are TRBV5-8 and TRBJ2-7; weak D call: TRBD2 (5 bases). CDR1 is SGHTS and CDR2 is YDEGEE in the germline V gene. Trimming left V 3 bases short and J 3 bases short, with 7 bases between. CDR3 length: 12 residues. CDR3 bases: TGTGCCAGCAGCTCCCGGGACTACGAGCAGTACTTC. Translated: CASSSRDYEQYF.

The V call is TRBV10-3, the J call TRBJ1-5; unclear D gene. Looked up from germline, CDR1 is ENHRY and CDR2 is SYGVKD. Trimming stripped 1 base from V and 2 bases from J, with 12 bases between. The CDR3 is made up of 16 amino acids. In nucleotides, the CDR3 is TGTGCCATCAGTGAGTTCAAGGCAGCGGGCAATCAGCCCCAGCATTTT. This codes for CAISEFKAAGNQPQHF.

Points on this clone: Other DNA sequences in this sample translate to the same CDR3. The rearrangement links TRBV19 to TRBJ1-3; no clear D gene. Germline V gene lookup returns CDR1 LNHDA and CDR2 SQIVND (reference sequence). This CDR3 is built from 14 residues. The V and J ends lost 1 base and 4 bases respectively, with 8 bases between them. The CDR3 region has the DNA TGTGCCAGTAGTATAGGTACAGCGGGAAACACCATATATTTT. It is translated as CASSIGTAGNTIYF.

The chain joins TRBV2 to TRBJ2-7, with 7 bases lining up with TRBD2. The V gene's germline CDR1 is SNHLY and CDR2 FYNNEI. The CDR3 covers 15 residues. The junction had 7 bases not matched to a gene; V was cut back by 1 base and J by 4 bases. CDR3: CASSEGVLARYEQYF. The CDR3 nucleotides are TGTGCCAGCAGTGAAGGGGTACTAGCGCGGTACGAGCAGTACTTC.

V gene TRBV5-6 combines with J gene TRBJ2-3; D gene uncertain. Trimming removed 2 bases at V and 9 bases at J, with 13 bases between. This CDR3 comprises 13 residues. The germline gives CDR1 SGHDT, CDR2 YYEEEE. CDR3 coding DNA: TGTGCCAGCAGCTTACCAGGACCGCTAACGCAGTATTTT. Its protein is CASSLPGPLTQYF. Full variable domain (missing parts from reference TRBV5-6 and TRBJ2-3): DAGVTQSPTHLIKTRGQQVTLRCSPKSGHDTVSWYQQALGQGPQFIFQYYEEEERQRGNFPDRFSGHQFPNYSSELNVNALLLGDSALYLCASSLPGPLTQYFGPGTRLTVL.

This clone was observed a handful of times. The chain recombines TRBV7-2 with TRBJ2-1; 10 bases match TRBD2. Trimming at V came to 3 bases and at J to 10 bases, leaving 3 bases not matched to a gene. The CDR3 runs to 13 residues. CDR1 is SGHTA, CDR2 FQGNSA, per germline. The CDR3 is CASSFLAGEEQFF. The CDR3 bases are TGTGCCAGCAGCTTTCTAGCGGGAGAAGAGCAGTTCTTC.

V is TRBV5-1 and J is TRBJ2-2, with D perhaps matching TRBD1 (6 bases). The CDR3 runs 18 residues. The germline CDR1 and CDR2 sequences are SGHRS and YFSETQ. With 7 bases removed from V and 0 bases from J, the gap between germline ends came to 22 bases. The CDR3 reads CASPKLSDRPSNTGELFF. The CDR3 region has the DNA TGCGCCAGCCCAAAGCTTTCCGACAGGCCCTCGAACACCGGGGAGCTGTTTTTT.

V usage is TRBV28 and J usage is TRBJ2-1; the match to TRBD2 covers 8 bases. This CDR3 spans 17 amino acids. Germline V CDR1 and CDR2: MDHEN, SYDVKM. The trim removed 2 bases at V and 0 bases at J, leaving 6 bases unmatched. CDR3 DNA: TGTGCCAGCAGTTTAACTAGCGGTGGTAGCTCCTACAATGAGCAGTTCTTC. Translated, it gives CASSLTSGGSSYNEQFF.

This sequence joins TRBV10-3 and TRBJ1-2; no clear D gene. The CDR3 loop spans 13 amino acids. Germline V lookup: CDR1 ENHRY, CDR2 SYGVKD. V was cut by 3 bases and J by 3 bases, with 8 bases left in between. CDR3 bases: TGTGCCATCAGTGATCACAGCGACTATGGCTACACCTTC. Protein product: CAISDHSDYGYTF.

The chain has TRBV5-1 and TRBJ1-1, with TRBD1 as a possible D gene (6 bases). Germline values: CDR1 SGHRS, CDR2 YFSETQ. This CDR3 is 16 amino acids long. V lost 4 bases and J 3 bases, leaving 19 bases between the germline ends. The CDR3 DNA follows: TGCGCCAGCAGCCCCTTGGCCGGGGGCCGGGACACTGAAGCTTTCTTT. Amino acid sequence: CASSPLAGGRDTEAFF.

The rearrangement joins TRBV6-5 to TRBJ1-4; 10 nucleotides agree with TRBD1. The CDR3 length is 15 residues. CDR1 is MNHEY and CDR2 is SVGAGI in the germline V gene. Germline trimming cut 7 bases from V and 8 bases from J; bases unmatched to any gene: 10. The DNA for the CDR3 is TGTGCCAGCAAGAAACTCGACAGGGGGCAAGAAAAACTGTTTTTT. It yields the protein CASKKLDRGQEKLFF.

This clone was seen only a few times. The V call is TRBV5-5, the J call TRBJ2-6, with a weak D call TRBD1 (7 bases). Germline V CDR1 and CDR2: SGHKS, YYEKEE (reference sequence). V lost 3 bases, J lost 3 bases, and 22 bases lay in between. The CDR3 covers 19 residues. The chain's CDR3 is CASSSNAGQLLIGANVLTF. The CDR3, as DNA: TGTGCCAGCAGCTCGAATGCGGGACAGTTACTGATTGGGGCCAACGTCCTGACTTTC.

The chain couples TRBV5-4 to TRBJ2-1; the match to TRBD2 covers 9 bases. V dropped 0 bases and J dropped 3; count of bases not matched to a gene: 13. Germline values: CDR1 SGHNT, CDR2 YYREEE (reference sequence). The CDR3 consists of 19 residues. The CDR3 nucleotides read TGTGCCAGCAGCTTGGCCAGTGGAGCGGGAGGCGGAAGCTACAATGAGCAGTTCTTC. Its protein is CASSLASGAGGGSYNEQFF.